Shown below are 3 T cell receptor beta chains from a single sample sequenced in a study of blood T cell repertoires in COVID-19. This table comes from immunoSEQ multiplex PCR, and its TCRdb copy is limited to in-frame clones, with some not included. Of approximately 100,000 clones listed, around 89% are singletons. Material: peripheral blood. The receptor set was obtained from a human donor in a cohort sampled during active COVID-19.

The chain uses TRBV7-6 and TRBJ1-3; 9 bases are a match to TRBD1. This CDR3 spans 17 amino acids. Germline loops: CDR1 SGHVS, CDR2 FNYEAQ. V gave up 3 bases and J gave up 2 bases; unmatched junction bases: 8. In DNA, the CDR3 is TGTGCCAGCAGCTTCGGGAACCGGGACAGGGCTGGAAACACCATATATTTT. Amino acids: CASSFGNRDRAGNTIYF.

The rearrangement links TRBV5-1 to TRBJ2-5; D gene ambiguous. The V end was cut by 0 bases, the J end by 5 bases, with 14 bases between. The CDR3 has 15 residues. The germline V gene has CDR1 SGHRS and CDR2 YFSETQ. The CDR3 nucleotides are TGCGCCAGCAGCTTGGACCCCGCAGTTTGGGAGACCCAGTACTTC. Its protein is CASSLDPAVWETQYF.

This clone has a single count. The chain carries TRBV15 and TRBJ1-5, with D unresolved. Germline-derived CDR1 and CDR2 are LNHNV and YYDKDF (reference sequence). The CDR3 sequence is 19 residues long. Trimming left V 0 bases short and J 2 bases short, with 20 bases between. DNA for the CDR3: TGTGCCACCAGCAGAGATCGAGGGTTGGGGTTTTCGGGCAATCAGCCCCAGCATTTT. Protein: CATSRDRGLGFSGNQPQHF.